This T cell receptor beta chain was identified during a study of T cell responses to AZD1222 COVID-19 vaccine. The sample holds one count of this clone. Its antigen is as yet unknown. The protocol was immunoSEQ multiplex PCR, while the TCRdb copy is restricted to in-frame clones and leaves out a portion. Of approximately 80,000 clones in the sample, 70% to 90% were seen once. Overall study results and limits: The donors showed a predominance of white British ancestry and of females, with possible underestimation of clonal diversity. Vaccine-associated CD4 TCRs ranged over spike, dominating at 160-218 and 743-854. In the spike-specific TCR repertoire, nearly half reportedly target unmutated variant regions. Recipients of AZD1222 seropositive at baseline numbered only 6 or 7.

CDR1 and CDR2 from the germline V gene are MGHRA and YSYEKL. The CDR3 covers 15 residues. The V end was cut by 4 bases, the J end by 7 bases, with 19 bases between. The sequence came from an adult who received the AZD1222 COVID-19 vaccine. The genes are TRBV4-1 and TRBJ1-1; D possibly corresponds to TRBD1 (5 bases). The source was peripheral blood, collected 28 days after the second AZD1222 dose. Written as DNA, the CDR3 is TGCGCCAGCAGCCCTAACGTGAACCGGGGCCATGAAGCTTTCTTT. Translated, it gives CASSPNVNRGHEAFF.